The next 11 T cell receptor beta chains were all read from a single sample in a study of T cells in Graves' hyperthyroidism and ophthalmopathy. RNA transcripts yielded amplified TCR beta CDR3 regions. The TCR CDR3 first-round RT-PCR relied on the HTBI primer set. TCRdb ran MiXCR on the multiplex PCR reads and lists one entry per CDR3 protein. The sample has about 480,000 distinct CDR3 sequences; approximately 23% are singletons. The sample taken for sequencing was blood. The receptors derive from a woman in her 70s with Graves' ophthalmopathy.

The rearrangement joins TRBV27 to TRBJ2-7; D might be TRBD2 (6 bases). CDR3 length equals 14 residues. Germline V CDR1 and CDR2: MNHEY, SMNVEV (reference sequence). Deletions cut 7 bases from V and 0 bases from J, with 13 bases between. The chain's CDR3 is CASKEGRGSYEQYF. The CDR3 bases are TGTGCCAGCAAGGAGGGACGGGGCTCCTACGAGCAGTACTTC.

This sequence joins TRBV30 and TRBJ1-1, with 7 bases aligning to TRBD1. The length of the CDR3 is 13 residues. Trimming took 8 bases from V and 4 from J; bases not matched to a gene: 10. The germline CDR1 and CDR2 sequences are GTSNPN and SVGIG (reference sequence). This chain's CDR3 is CARVGGAGTEAFF. CDR3 bases: TGTGCCCGAGTAGGGGGCGCGGGCACTGAAGCTTTCTTT. The variable domain in full, completed from reference TRBV30 and TRBJ1-1, reads SQTIHQWPATLVQPVGSPLSLECTVEGTSNPNLYWYRQAAGRGLQLLFYSVGIGQISSEVPQNLSASRPQDRQFILSSKKLLLSDSGFYLCARVGGAGTEAFFGQGTRLTVV.

Regarding this clonotype: A single base separates this from a much larger clone, so it may be a read error. This chain's CDR3 is CATSLRGINEQFF. CDR3 DNA: TGTGCCACCAGCTTAAGGGGGATCAATGAGCAGTTCTTC. The V and J genes are TRBV7-2 and TRBJ2-1; tentative D call: TRBD1 (6 bases). Germline V CDR1 and CDR2: SGHTA, FQGNSA. The CDR3 loop spans 13 amino acids.

The chain is built from TRBV10-3 and TRBJ2-2; no definite D call. This CDR3 contains 12 residues. V was cut by 3 bases and J by 7 bases, with 6 bases left in between. Germline V gene lookup returns CDR1 ENHRY and CDR2 SYGVKD. This chain's CDR3 is CAISDFDGELFF. CDR3 coding DNA: TGTGCCATCAGTGACTTCGACGGGGAGCTGTTTTTT.

This clonotype has a count of ten or more. This sequence joins TRBV7-8 and TRBJ2-1, with 8 bases that match TRBD2. V dropped 5 bases and J dropped 10; count of bases not matched to a gene: 10. The CDR3 is 14 residues long. CDR1 and CDR2 from the germline V gene are SGHVS and FQNEAQ. This chain's CDR3 is CASSPGLGNGEQFF. CDR3 coding DNA: TGTGCCAGCAGCCCGGGACTAGGAAACGGGGAGCAGTTCTTC.

This clonotype was counted only a few times. The rearrangement links TRBV12-3 or TRBV12-4 to TRBJ1-2, with a tentative D call TRBD1 (5 bases). The CDR3 runs 14 residues. V was trimmed by 6 bases and J by 7 bases, leaving 18 bases between them. CDR3 coding DNA: TGTGCCAGCAGCCGCAGTTCCAGGGTACCTGGCTACACCTTC. It translates to CASSRSSRVPGYTF.

This rearrangement joins TRBV27 to TRBJ1-2, with D possibly TRBD1 on 6 matching bases. Trimming removed 4 bases from V and 0 bases from J, with 12 bases in between. The CDR3 totals 15 residues. Germline loops: CDR1 MNHEY, CDR2 SMNVEV (reference sequence). CDR3 sequence (DNA): TGTGCCAGCAGTTCAACCCACAGGGCTAACTATGGCTACACCTTC. Translation gives CASSSTHRANYGYTF.

This clonotype has ten or more counts. The rearrangement uses TRBV12-3 or TRBV12-4 and TRBJ2-5; 7 bases fit TRBD2. Trimming took 6 bases from V and 5 from J; bases not matched to a gene: 6. The CDR3 consists of 13 residues. The CDR3 region has the DNA TGTGCCAGCAGCCTGGGAGGGCACGAGACCCAGTACTTC. Translation gives CASSLGGHETQYF.

The genes are TRBV7-3 and TRBJ1-2, with D unresolved. Trimming shortened V by 2 bases and J by 5 bases, and 9 bases separated the two germline ends. There are 13 residues in the CDR3. The germline V gene has CDR1 SGHTA and CDR2 FQGTGA. CDR3 sequence: CASSLASKYGYTF. The CDR3 bases are TGTGCCAGCAGCTTAGCCAGCAAGTATGGCTACACCTTC.

Only a few counts were recorded for this clonotype. The chain has TRBV15 and TRBJ2-2, with D maybe TRBD2 (5 bases). Per the germline V gene, CDR1 is LNHNV and CDR2 is YYDKDF (reference sequence). Trimming removed 0 bases from V and 3 bases from J, with 5 bases in between. The CDR3 contains 14 residues. The CDR3 DNA reads TGTGCCACCAGCAGAGAGCGGGACACCGGGGAGCTGTTTTTT. This encodes CATSRERDTGELFF. Combining the CDR3 with reference TRBV15 and TRBJ2-2 gives the whole variable domain DAMVIQNPRYQVTQFGKPVTLSCSQTLNHNVMYWYQQKSSQAPKLLFHYYDKDFNNEADTPDNFQSRRPNTSFCFLDIRSPGLGDTAMYLCATSRERDTGELFFGEGSRLTVL.

This chain connects TRBV5-1 to TRBJ1-5; no reliable D call. V was trimmed by 4 bases and J by 5 bases, leaving 13 bases between them. This CDR3 contains 14 residues. The germline CDR1 and CDR2 sequences are SGHRS and YFSETQ. The CDR3 sequence is CASSPEQFDQPQHF. The CDR3 DNA is TGCGCCAGCAGCCCCGAACAATTCGATCAGCCCCAGCATTTT.